These T cell receptor beta chains were read from a single sample in a study of T cell repertoires in cytomegalovirus infection. Antigens of these TCRs are unknown. Each CDR3 protein is one row after TCRdb ran MiXCR on the reads. This table has hundreds of thousands of distinct CDR3 sequences, roughly a third appearing once. The sample here was cultured CD8+ T cells from PBMCs, taken from culture after CMV antigen stimulation. Receptor source: a human donor in good health (CMV status not recorded). Some clones in this sample may be carry-over from other donors' samples. Both conserved end residues are part of each CDR3. Each record gives: J gene, V gene, D gene, clone size, CDR3 protein, CDR3 DNA. D genes are given only for firm matches. A clone size is listed for some rows: how often the clone was seen (once, few, many), or a class if it is expanded.

j_gene: TRBJ1-1
v_gene: TRBV12-3/TRBV12-4
d_gene: .
abundance: .
CDR3aa: CASSRGMGTEAFF
CDR3nt: TGTGCCAGTAGTCGGGGGATGGGCACTGAAGCTTTCTTT

j_gene: TRBJ1-2
v_gene: TRBV12-3/TRBV12-4
d_gene: .
abundance: many
CDR3aa: CASNYREATPLYGYTF
CDR3nt: TGTGCCAGCAATTACCGGGAAGCTACTCCGTTGTATGGCTACACCTTC

j_gene: TRBJ1-1
v_gene: TRBV27
d_gene: .
abundance: few
CDR3aa: CASSLQSLNTEAFF
CDR3nt: TGTGCCAGCAGTTTACAGAGTTTGAACACTGAAGCTTTCTTT

j_gene: TRBJ1-1
v_gene: TRBV19
d_gene: .
abundance: .
CDR3aa: CASSVGRPNTQAFF
CDR3nt: TGTGCCAGTAGTGTTGGGCGGCCGAACACTCAAGCTTTCTTT

j_gene: TRBJ2-2
v_gene: TRBV6-5
d_gene: TRBD2
abundance: .
CDR3aa: CASSYPRGRASRHPGELFF
CDR3nt: TGTGCCAGCAGTTACCCGAGAGGGAGGGCCTCCCGTCATCCCGGGGAGCTGTTTTTT

j_gene: TRBJ2-7
v_gene: TRBV7-9
d_gene: TRBD1
abundance: .
CDR3aa: CASSSRPGTGDSYEQYF
CDR3nt: TGTGCCAGCAGCTCTCGGCCCGGGACAGGGGACTCCTACGAGCAGTACTTC

j_gene: TRBJ1-4
v_gene: TRBV2
d_gene: .
abundance: few
CDR3aa: CASMRGEGEKLFF
CDR3nt: TGTGCCAGCATGAGGGGCGAGGGTGAAAAACTGTTTTTT

j_gene: TRBJ2-7
v_gene: TRBV2
d_gene: .
abundance: .
CDR3aa: CASSGKDSYEQYF
CDR3nt: TGTGCCAGCAGTGGGAAGGACAGCTACGAGCAGTACTTC

j_gene: TRBJ2-5
v_gene: TRBV11-3
d_gene: .
abundance: .
CDR3aa: CASSFRGGPDQETQYF
CDR3nt: TGTGCCAGCAGCTTTAGGGGTGGACCCGACCAAGAGACCCAGTACTTC

j_gene: TRBJ2-3
v_gene: TRBV5-4
d_gene: .
abundance: .
CDR3aa: CASRPPPPESPDTQYF
CDR3nt: TGTGCCAGCAGACCCCCCCCCCCTGAATCGCCAGATACGCAGTATTTT

j_gene: TRBJ2-6
v_gene: TRBV7-2
d_gene: TRBD2
abundance: .
CDR3aa: CASSLWNPGLAGGPGANVLTF
CDR3nt: TGTGCCAGCAGCTTATGGAACCCGGGACTAGCGGGGGGGCCTGGGGCCAACGTCCTGACTTTC

j_gene: TRBJ2-7
v_gene: TRBV10-3
d_gene: .
abundance: .
CDR3aa: CAIRRFIISYEQYF
CDR3nt: TGTGCCATCAGGAGATTTATAATCTCCTACGAGCAGTACTTC

j_gene: TRBJ1-5
v_gene: TRBV6-6
d_gene: .
abundance: .
CDR3aa: CASSVPGTGYSNQSQHF
CDR3nt: TGTGCCAGCAGTGTACCTGGGACGGGATATAGCAATCAGTCCCAGCATTTT

j_gene: TRBJ1-1
v_gene: TRBV7-2
d_gene: TRBD1
abundance: few
CDR3aa: CASSLLFGQGNTEAFF
CDR3nt: TGTGCCAGCAGCTTACTGTTCGGACAGGGAAACACTGAAGCTTTCTTT

j_gene: TRBJ2-3
v_gene: TRBV10-3
d_gene: TRBD2
abundance: few
CDR3aa: CAISDRAGGYDTQYF
CDR3nt: TGTGCCATCAGTGACCGAGCGGGGGGTTACGATACGCAGTATTTT

j_gene: TRBJ1-4
v_gene: TRBV7-9
d_gene: TRBD1
abundance: few
CDR3aa: CASSSGQGVNEKLFF
CDR3nt: TGTGCCAGCAGCTCCGGACAGGGCGTTAATGAAAAACTGTTTTTT